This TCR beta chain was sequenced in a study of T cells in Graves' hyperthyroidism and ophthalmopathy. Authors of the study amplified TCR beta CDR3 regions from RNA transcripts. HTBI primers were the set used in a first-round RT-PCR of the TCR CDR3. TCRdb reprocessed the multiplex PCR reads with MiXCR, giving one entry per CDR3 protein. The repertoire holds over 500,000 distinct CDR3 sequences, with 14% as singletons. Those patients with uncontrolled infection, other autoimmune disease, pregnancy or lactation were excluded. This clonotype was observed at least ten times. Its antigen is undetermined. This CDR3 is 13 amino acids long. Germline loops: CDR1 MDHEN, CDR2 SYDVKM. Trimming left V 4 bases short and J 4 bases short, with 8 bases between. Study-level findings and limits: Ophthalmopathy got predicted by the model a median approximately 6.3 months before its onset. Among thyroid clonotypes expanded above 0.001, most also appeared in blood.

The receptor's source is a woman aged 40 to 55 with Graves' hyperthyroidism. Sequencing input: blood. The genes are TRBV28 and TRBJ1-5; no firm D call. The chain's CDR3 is CASSSAPNQPQHF. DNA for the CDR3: TGTGCCAGCAGTTCGGCCCCTAATCAGCCCCAGCATTTT.